Following are 14 T cell receptor beta chains from one sample sequenced in a study of resident and recirculating memory T cells in vitiligo. TCRdb's copy holds only in-frame clones and misses some; the assay was immunoSEQ multiplex PCR. Altogether roughly 80,000 clones are present, under 95% being singletons, with the ten largest covering more than 5%. Material: blood. These receptors originate from a male donor with vitiligo.

The V call is TRBV21-1, the J call TRBJ2-7; the table's D call, TRBD1, has no DNA check behind it. TRBV21-1 is tagged as a pseudogene. The CDR3 extends over 16 amino acids. CDR3 sequence reads: CASSERQGLKAYEQYF. CDR3 coding DNA: TGTGCCAGCAGCGAGAGACAGGGTTTGAAAGCCTACGAGCAGTACTTC.

The CDR3 reads CASSQTGGGQYNEQFF. The CDR3 DNA is TGTGCCAGCAGCCAAACCGGGGGGGGACAGTACAATGAGCAGTTCTTC. This chain joins TRBV7-9 and TRBJ2-1, with a weak D call TRBD2 (8 bases). This CDR3 is 16 amino acids long. V was clipped by 5 bases and J by 4 bases, with 18 bases between them. The germline gives CDR1 SEHNR, CDR2 FQNEAQ (reference sequence).

This clone was seen once. This rearrangement joins TRBV9 to TRBJ2-5, with TRBD2 matching over 7 bases. With 0 bases clipped from V and 5 bases from J, the junction kept 7 bases outside the gene matches. The CDR3 runs to 15 residues. Germline CDR1 and CDR2: SGDLS and YYNGEE. CDR3 in amino acids: CASSVGAGMRETQYF. In DNA, the CDR3 is TGTGCCAGCAGCGTAGGAGCGGGAATGAGGGAGACCCAGTACTTC.

The chain employs TRBV30 and TRBJ1-6, with 7 bases that match TRBD1. The CDR3 is 16 residues long. Germline lookup yields CDR1 GTSNPN and CDR2 SVGIG (reference sequence). The V and J ends lost 1 base and 1 base, in that order; junction bases with no gene match: 4. The CDR3 DNA reads TGTGCCTGGAGTGGCCCAGGGGGATCCTATAATTCACCCCTCCACTTT. This encodes CAWSGPGGSYNSPLHF. Filled out from reference TRBV30 and TRBJ1-6, the complete variable domain reads SQTIHQWPATLVQPVGSPLSLECTVEGTSNPNLYWYRQAAGRGLQLLFYSVGIGQISSEVPQNLSASRPQDRQFILSSKKLLLSDSGFYLCAWSGPGGSYNSPLHFGNGTRLTVT.

The genes are TRBV30 and TRBJ2-3; D might be TRBD2 (6 bases). The V end was cut by 0 bases, the J end by 13 bases, with 14 bases between. The CDR3 sequence is 12 residues long. Germline V gives CDR1 GTSNPN, CDR2 SVGIG (reference sequence). CDR3: CAWSVLAGMEYF. The CDR3, as DNA: TGTGCCTGGAGTGTACTAGCAGGGATGGAGTATTTT.

The chain carries TRBV5-8 and TRBJ2-2; possibly TRBD1 for D (5 bases). The V end was cut by 8 bases, the J end by 7 bases, with 15 bases between. The germline gives CDR1 SGHTS, CDR2 YDEGEE. The CDR3 length is 13 residues. The chain's CDR3 is CARAAGNHGELFF. The CDR3, as DNA: TGTGCCAGGGCAGCAGGGAATCACGGGGAGCTGTTTTTT.

The rearrangement joins TRBV19 to TRBJ1-2; 9 nucleotides line up with TRBD1. CDR1 and CDR2 from the germline V gene are LNHDA and SQIVND (reference sequence). CDR3 length: 13 amino acids. V dropped 6 bases and J dropped 5; count of bases not matched to a gene: 4. This chain's CDR3 is CASRDRGWYGYTF. DNA for the CDR3: TGTGCCAGTAGGGACAGGGGATGGTATGGCTACACCTTC.

J is TRBJ2-1 and V is TRBV6-5; possibly TRBD1 for D (5 bases). Germline lookup yields CDR1 MNHEY and CDR2 SVGAGI. The CDR3 totals 14 residues. V was shortened by 8 bases and J by 8 bases, with 19 bases between the two germline ends. The CDR3 nucleotides read TGTGCCAGCGTCAGACGCGACAGTGCCCATGAGCAGTTCTTC. Translation gives CASVRRDSAHEQFF.

This clone is a singleton in its sample. The CDR3 protein is CASSVVGGGPYNEQFF. For the CDR3, the DNA is TGTGCCAGCAGCGTAGTCGGGGGAGGACCCTACAATGAGCAGTTCTTC. V gene TRBV9 combines with J gene TRBJ2-1; D may be TRBD2 (6 bases). The CDR3 loop spans 16 amino acids. From germline, CDR1 is SGDLS and CDR2 YYNGEE. The V end lost 0 bases, the J end lost 2 bases, and 12 bases lay between the germline ends.

The genes are TRBV7-9 and TRBJ1-5, with 8 bases that match TRBD1. The junction had 14 bases not matched to a gene; V was cut back by 4 bases and J by 6 bases. Germline CDR1 is SEHNR and CDR2 is FQNEAQ (reference sequence). The CDR3 extends over 17 amino acids. CDR3 coding DNA: TGTGCCAGCAGCTCCCTCGGGACAGGATCTAGTGGTCAGCCCCAGCATTTT. It encodes CASSSLGTGSSGQPQHF.

The chain joins TRBV15 to TRBJ2-1, with 8 bases matching TRBD2. The ends lost 7 bases at V and 8 bases at J; junction bases unmatched: 16. The CDR3 extends over 16 amino acids. Germline loops: CDR1 LNHNV, CDR2 YYDKDF (reference sequence). The CDR3 sequence: CATTEDSGSKSDEQFF. DNA of the CDR3: TGTGCCACCACCGAGGACAGCGGGAGTAAATCCGATGAGCAGTTCTTC.

The gene calls are TRBV5-4 and TRBJ2-5, with D possibly TRBD1 on 5 matching bases. V was clipped by 4 bases and J by 4 bases, with 20 bases between them. CDR3 length: 16 residues. Germline CDR1 SGHNT, CDR2 YYREEE (reference sequence). The CDR3 reads CASSTGPDVRIETQYF. Written as DNA, the CDR3 is TGTGCCAGCAGCACAGGTCCGGACGTTCGGATAGAGACCCAGTACTTC.

This clone was detected only a few times. The chain links TRBV6-1 to TRBJ1-1; the match to TRBD1 covers 7 bases. The CDR3 consists of 15 residues. Trimming took 3 bases from V and 4 from J; bases not matched to a gene: 8. Germline V gene sequence: CDR1 MNHNS, CDR2 SASEGT. The CDR3 coding sequence is TGTGCCAGCAGTGAGGGGGACAGTGTCAGCACTGAAGCTTTCTTT. It is translated as CASSEGDSVSTEAFF.

This rearrangement joins TRBV27 to TRBJ2-7, with TRBD2 as a possible D gene (7 bases). The germline CDR1 and CDR2 sequences are MNHEY and SMNVEV (reference sequence). The CDR3 has 15 amino acids. The V end was cut by 3 bases, the J end by 7 bases, with 19 bases between. The CDR3 coding sequence is TGTGCCAGCAGTTTGGGGGGGGCAGGGTTCGGAGAGCAGTACTTC. This translates into CASSLGGAGFGEQYF.